The 2 T cell receptor beta chains reported below all come from one sample, sequenced in a study of blood T cell repertoires in COVID-19. Assay: immunoSEQ multiplex PCR; the TCRdb copy retains only in-frame clones and omits some. In the table there are 25,000 to 30,000 clones, approximately 90% of which are singletons. Sequencing was performed on peripheral blood. The origin of the receptors is a man in his fifties or sixties with active COVID-19.

The chain has TRBV7-2 and TRBJ2-7; a possible D gene is TRBD2 (5 bases). Trimming stripped 5 bases from V and 4 bases from J, with 27 bases between. The CDR3 runs to 18 residues. Germline-derived CDR1 and CDR2 are SGHTA and FQGNSA. The CDR3 DNA is TGTGCCAGCAGCCAACTGCCGGGGTCCGCATCAGAGAGGTACGAGCAGTACTTC. Residues: CASSQLPGSASERYEQYF.

This sequence joins TRBV5-6 and TRBJ1-2, with TRBD1 matching over 12 bases. Trimming cost V 4 bases and J 6 bases; bases outside gene matches: 10. Germline CDR1 is SGHDT and CDR2 is YYEEEE. CDR3 size: 16 residues. CDR3: CASSGDRGRLEDGYTF. CDR3 coding DNA: TGTGCCAGCAGCGGGGACAGGGGGCGCTTGGAGGATGGCTACACCTTC. Complete variable domain (other parts from reference TRBV5-6 and TRBJ1-2): DAGVTQSPTHLIKTRGQQVTLRCSPKSGHDTVSWYQQALGQGPQFIFQYYEEEERQRGNFPDRFSGHQFPNYSSELNVNALLLGDSALYLCASSGDRGRLEDGYTFGSGTRLTVV.